These T cell receptor beta chains were read from a single sample in a study of cytomegalovirus exposure and HLA in healthy donors. Sequencing was performed with immunoSEQ multiplex PCR; in TCRdb, only in-frame clones are kept and a portion is missing. The profile shows around 150,000 clones, about 76% of them singletons. The specimen sequenced was PBMCs. These receptors were obtained from a male donor in good health and CMV-seropositive. Both conserved end residues are part of each CDR3. A D gene is named only where the DNA matches it firmly. Rows give clone size only sometimes, using once, few, many, or a class for an expanded clone.

. TRBJ2-2 . TRBV7-9 CASSLRGLTGELFF TGTGCCAGCAGCCTAAGGGGACTCACCGGGGAGCTGTTTTTT
once TRBJ2-5 TRBD2 TRBV4-1 CASTPAQRGVQETQYF TGCGCCAGCACCCCAGCCCAGCGGGGGGTCCAAGAGACCCAGTACTTC
. TRBJ1-2 . TRBV5-1 CASSSLGGDDGYTF TGCGCCAGCAGCTCCCTCGGAGGGGATGATGGCTACACCTTC
. TRBJ2-2 . TRBV29-1 CSVVLGTGELFF TGCAGCGTAGTCCTCGGGACCGGGGAGCTGTTTTTT
. TRBJ1-6 . TRBV6-1 CASILRDTRNSPLHF TGTGCCAGCATACTCCGGGACACTCGTAATTCACCCCTCCACTTT
. TRBJ2-1 . TRBV6-1 CASSPPRTYNEQFF TGTGCCAGCAGTCCACCCAGAACCTACAATGAGCAGTTCTTC
. TRBJ1-2 . TRBV6-5 CASSYSAGTYGYTF TGTGCCAGCAGTTACTCGGCGGGGACTTATGGCTACACCTTC
. TRBJ1-5 TRBD1 TRBV9 CASSRGNSNQPQHF TGTGCCAGCTCCAGGGGGAATAGCAATCAGCCCCAGCATTTT
. TRBJ1-2 TRBD1 TRBV6-5 CASSYVRTGGNYGYTF TGTGCCAGCAGTTACGTTAGAACAGGGGGTAACTATGGCTACACCTTC
. TRBJ1-1 . TRBV6-6 CASRPPGVKNTEAFF TGTGCCAGCAGGCCCCCCGGGGTGAAGAACACTGAAGCTTTCTTT
. TRBJ2-3 . TRBV5-1 CASSSNTGKADTQYF TGCGCCAGCAGCTCCAATACAGGGAAGGCAGATACGCAGTATTTT
. TRBJ1-1 . TRBV6-6 CASSYLTEAFF TGTGCCAGCAGTTATCTGACTGAAGCTTTCTTT
. TRBJ1-1 . TRBV19 CASSSARGTEAFF TGTGCCAGTAGTAGTGCCCGAGGGACTGAAGCTTTCTTT
. TRBJ2-7 . TRBV13 CASSSVGGISYEQYF TGTGCCAGCAGCTCGGTAGGAGGGATCTCCTACGAGCAGTACTTC
. TRBJ2-7 TRBD1 TRBV15 CATSTGQGTYEQYF TGTGCCACCAGCACCGGACAGGGGACCTACGAGCAGTACTTC
once TRBJ2-1 . TRBV2 CASSGPLGGGVAEQFF TGTGCCAGCAGTGGACCATTAGGGGGGGGCGTCGCTGAGCAGTTCTTC
. TRBJ2-3 . TRBV5-1 CASSLVGLPDTQYF TGCGCCAGCAGCTTGGTGGGACTCCCAGATACGCAGTATTTT
. TRBJ2-2 . TRBV7-6 CASSQSQELFF TGTGCCAGCAGCCAGTCCCAGGAGCTGTTTTTT
. TRBJ2-2 TRBD1 TRBV25-1 CASSEPRTGRNTGELFF TGTGCCAGCAGTGAACCCAGGACAGGGCGGAACACCGGGGAGCTGTTTTTT
. TRBJ1-2 TRBD1 TRBV2 CASTLQGARGYTF TGTGCCAGCACACTCCAGGGGGCGCGGGGCTACACCTTC
. TRBJ1-1 TRBD1 TRBV4-2 CASSQDLLGQFSEAFF TGTGCCAGCAGCCAAGATCTATTGGGACAGTTTTCTGAAGCTTTCTTT
. TRBJ2-7 TRBD1 TRBV7-9 CASSLDATGPHEQYF TGTGCCAGCAGCTTAGACGCGACAGGGCCGCACGAGCAGTACTTC
once TRBJ1-2 . TRBV5-1 CASSLEAVSGGYTF TGCGCCAGCAGCTTGGAAGCGGTCTCGGGTGGCTACACCTTC
. TRBJ2-1 TRBD2 TRBV7-9 CASSFAGTSGHNEQFF TGTGCCAGCAGCTTTGCCGGGACTAGCGGCCACAATGAGCAGTTCTTC
. TRBJ1-3 . TRBV7-9 CASSLDSSGNTIYF TGTGCCAGCAGCTTAGACAGCTCTGGAAACACCATATATTTT
. TRBJ1-2 . TRBV9 CASSRNHWIGYGYTF TGTGCCAGCAGCCGAAATCACTGGATCGGGTATGGCTACACCTTC
. TRBJ1-3 . TRBV7-9 CASSGPLGLRASGNTIYF TGTGCCAGCAGCGGTCCCTTGGGGCTAAGAGCCTCTGGAAACACCATATATTTT
. TRBJ2-5 TRBD1 TRBV7-7 CASSLGTGKSPQYF TGTGCTAGCAGCTTAGGGACAGGGAAGAGTCCCCAGTACTTC
. TRBJ2-3 TRBD2 TRBV6-6 CASSRLAGAPGDTQYF TGTGCCAGCAGCAGACTAGCGGGGGCCCCTGGGGATACGCAGTATTTT
few TRBJ1-2 TRBD1 TRBV6-1 CASSSSGQGRSVTF TGTGCCAGCAGTAGCTCGGGACAGGGGAGATCGGTCACCTTC
. TRBJ2-3 TRBD2 TRBV7-9 CASTLRRGGLDTQYF TGTGCCAGTACCCTTAGACGGGGGGGCCTCGATACGCAGTATTTT
. TRBJ1-2 TRBD1 TRBV2 CASSRERGLAQRYGYTF TGTGCCAGCAGTCGGGAAAGGGGGCTGGCTCAACGCTATGGCTACACCTTC
. TRBJ1-5 . TRBV19 CASSIDPFEGTKYSNQPQHF TGTGCCAGTAGTATAGATCCGTTTGAGGGTACTAAGTATAGCAATCAGCCCCAGCATTTT
. TRBJ1-2 . TRBV5-4 CASSLMGAWGYTF TGTGCCAGCAGCTTGATGGGGGCATGGGGCTACACCTTC
. TRBJ1-5 TRBD1 TRBV7-9 CSSSSDREYFQPQHF TGTTCCAGCAGCTCGGACAGGGAATACTTTCAGCCCCAGCATTTT
. TRBJ2-1 . TRBV7-3 CASSFTGSSYNEQFF TGTGCCAGCAGCTTCACAGGGTCCTCCTACAATGAGCAGTTCTTC
. TRBJ1-1 . TRBV18 CASSPSGGEAFF TGTGCCAGCTCACCTTCGGGGGGGGAAGCTTTCTTT
. TRBJ1-2 TRBD1 TRBV10-2 CASSEPYWDRGNGYTF TGCGCCAGCAGTGAGCCGTACTGGGACAGGGGAAATGGCTACACCTTC
. TRBJ1-1 TRBD1 TRBV2 CASGRDSGGSNTEAFF TGTGCCAGCGGTCGGGACAGCGGGGGTTCGAACACTGAAGCTTTCTTT
. TRBJ1-3 . TRBV14 CASSHSFGNTIYF TGTGCCAGCAGCCATTCTTTTGGAAACACCATATATTTT
few TRBJ2-1 TRBD2 TRBV6-5 CASSYSRTSNEQFF TGTGCCAGCAGTTACTCGAGGACTAGCAATGAGCAGTTCTTC
. TRBJ2-5 . TRBV6-1 CASSALYGVGETQYF TGTGCCAGCAGTGCTTTATACGGGGTGGGGGAGACCCAGTACTTC
few TRBJ1-1 TRBD1 TRBV7-9 CASSFSQGATAFF TGTGCCAGCAGCTTCTCCCAGGGGGCAACAGCTTTCTTT
. TRBJ1-1 . TRBV6-6 CASRGTRINTEAFF TGTGCCAGCAGGGGGACAAGGATCAACACTGAAGCTTTCTTT
. TRBJ2-1 TRBD2 TRBV30 CAWSVGGSYNEQFF TGTGCCTGGAGTGTGGGGGGGTCCTACAATGAGCAGTTCTTC
few TRBJ2-3 TRBD2 TRBV6-4 CASSAGGHTDTQYF TGTGCCAGCAGTGCGGGGGGGCACACAGATACGCAGTATTTT
few TRBJ1-1 . TRBV6-6 CASSYSLGTEAFF TGTGCCAGCAGTTACTCCCTAGGCACTGAAGCTTTCTTT
. TRBJ2-5 TRBD1 TRBV29-1 CSVQGARETQYF TGCAGCGTTCAGGGGGCTCGTGAGACCCAGTACTTC
few TRBJ1-2 . TRBV6-1 CASMGGADNYGYTF TGTGCCAGCATGGGTGGGGCTGATAACTATGGCTACACCTTC
. TRBJ2-7 . TRBV2 CASSELHRSGVYEQYF TGTGCCAGCAGTGAACTTCATCGGTCAGGGGTATACGAGCAGTACTTC